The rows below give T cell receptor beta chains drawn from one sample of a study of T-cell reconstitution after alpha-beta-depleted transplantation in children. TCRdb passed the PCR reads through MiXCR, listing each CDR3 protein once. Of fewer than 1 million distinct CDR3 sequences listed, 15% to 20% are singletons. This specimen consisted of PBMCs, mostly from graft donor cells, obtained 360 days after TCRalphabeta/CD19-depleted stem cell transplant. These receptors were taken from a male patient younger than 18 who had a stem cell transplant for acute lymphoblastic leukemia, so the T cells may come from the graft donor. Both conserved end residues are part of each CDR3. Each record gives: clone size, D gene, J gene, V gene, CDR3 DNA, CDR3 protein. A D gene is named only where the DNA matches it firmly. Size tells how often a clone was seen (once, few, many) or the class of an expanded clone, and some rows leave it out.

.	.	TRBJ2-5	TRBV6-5	TGTGCCAGCAGTTATACCAGGGGGGTCCGGGGTCAAGAGACCCAGTACTTC	CASSYTRGVRGQETQYF
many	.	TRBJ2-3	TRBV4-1	TGCGCCAGCACCCTAAGTCAGTTCGGCAGCACAGATACGCAGTATTTT	CASTLSQFGSTDTQYF
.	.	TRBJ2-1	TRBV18	TGTGCCAGCTCACCTGGGACCCAGACCAATGAGCAGTTCTTC	CASSPGTQTNEQFF
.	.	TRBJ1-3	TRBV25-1	TGTGCCAGCAGTGTCGGGACTTTTAGCTCTGGAAACACCATATATTTT	CASSVGTFSSGNTIYF
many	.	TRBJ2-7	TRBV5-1	TGCGCCAGCAGCGCTCATGGGGATGCGGATGACGAGCAGTACTTC	CASSAHGDADDEQYF
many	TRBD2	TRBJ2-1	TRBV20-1	TGCAGTGCTAGGTCAAGCGGGAATACCTACAATGAGCAGTTCTTC	CSARSSGNTYNEQFF
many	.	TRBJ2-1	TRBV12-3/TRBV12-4	TGTGCCAGCAGTCTGAGGGCCGGTTCCTACAATGAGCAGTTCTTC	CASSLRAGSYNEQFF
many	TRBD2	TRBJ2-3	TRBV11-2	TGTGCCAGCAGCTTACCCCCGGGACTAGCGCCAGATACGCAGTATTTT	CASSLPPGLAPDTQYF
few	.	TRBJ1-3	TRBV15	TGTGCCACCAGCAGAGATCTACAGGGCTCTGGAAACACCATATATTTT	CATSRDLQGSGNTIYF
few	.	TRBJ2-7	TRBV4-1	TGCGCCAGCAGCCAAGACCTTCCCGTTAGGACTAACGTTTACGAGCAGTACTTC	CASSQDLPVRTNVYEQYF
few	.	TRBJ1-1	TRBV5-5	TGTGCCAGCAGCTTGGTCGGCGACAGGAACACTGAAGCTTTCTTT	CASSLVGDRNTEAFF
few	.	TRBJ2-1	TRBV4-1	TGCGCCAGCACCGCCCAGGGCGATGAGCAGTTCTTC	CASTAQGDEQFF
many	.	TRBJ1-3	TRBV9	TGTGCCAGCAGCCAAGGAGGGGGTTCTGGAAACACCATATATTTT	CASSQGGGSGNTIYF
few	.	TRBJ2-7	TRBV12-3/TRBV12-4	TGTGCCAGCAGTTTATCGATGGGGACTCCGAGGGGAAGCGAGCAGTACTTC	CASSLSMGTPRGSEQYF
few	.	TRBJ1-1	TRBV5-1	TGCGCCAGCAGTTCAGGGAAAGTGGTGAGGACTGAAGCTTTCTTT	CASSSGKVVRTEAFF
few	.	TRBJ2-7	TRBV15	TGTGCCACCAGCAGAGATTGGGCCAAGTCCTACGAGCAGTACTTC	CATSRDWAKSYEQYF
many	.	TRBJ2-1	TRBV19	TGTGCCAGTAGTGCCTGGGACGGCTACAATGAGCAGTTCTTC	CASSAWDGYNEQFF
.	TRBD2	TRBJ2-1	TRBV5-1	TGCGCCAGCAGCTTGGCCGGACTAGCGGAAACCTACAATGAGCAGTTCTTC	CASSLAGLAETYNEQFF
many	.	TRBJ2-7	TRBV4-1	TGCGCCAGCAGGCTCAGAGGGACGTCATCCTACGAGCAGTACTTC	CASRLRGTSSYEQYF
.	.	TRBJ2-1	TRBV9	TGTGCCAGCAGCGGAGGACGCCTCAATGAGCAGTTCTTC	CASSGGRLNEQFF
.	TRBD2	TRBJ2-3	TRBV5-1	TGCGCCAGCAGCTTGGCGGGTAGCGGGAGTCGAGCGCGAGATACGCAGTATTTT	CASSLAGSGSRARDTQYF
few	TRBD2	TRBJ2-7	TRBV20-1	TGCAGTGTACCGGGACTAGGACCCTACGAGCAGTACTTC	CSVPGLGPYEQYF
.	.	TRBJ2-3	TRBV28	TGTGCCAGCAGCAATGTTGGGACTTGGGGCACAGATACGCAGTATTTT	CASSNVGTWGTDTQYF
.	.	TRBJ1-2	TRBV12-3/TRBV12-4	TGTGCCAGCAGGAGGGATTACTATGGCTACACCTTC	CASRRDYYGYTF
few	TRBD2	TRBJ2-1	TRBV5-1	TGCGCCAGCAGCTTGCTAGCGGGTATTAAGAGCTCCTACAATGAGCAGTTCTTC	CASSLLAGIKSSYNEQFF
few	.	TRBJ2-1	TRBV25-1	TGTGCCAGCAGTGCCCCCCCCCTAGCAGTTGAGCAGTTCTTC	CASSAPPLAVEQFF
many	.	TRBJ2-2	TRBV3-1	TGTGCCAGCAGCCTCCATTCTCATAACACCGGGGAGCTGTTTTTT	CASSLHSHNTGELFF
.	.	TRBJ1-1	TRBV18	TGTGCCAGCTCAGGGTCCGTATACACTGAAGCTTTCTTT	CASSGSVYTEAFF
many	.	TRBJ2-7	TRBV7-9	TGTGCCGGCACAGGGACCTCCTACGAGCAGTACTTC	CAGTGTSYEQYF
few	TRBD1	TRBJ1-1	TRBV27	TGTGCCAGCAGAAAGGGGGCGTTGAGTCAAGCTTTCTTT	CASRKGALSQAFF
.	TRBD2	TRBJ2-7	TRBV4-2	TGTGCCAGCAGCCAAGAATGGGGCGGGGGCTACGAGCAGTACTTC	CASSQEWGGGYEQYF
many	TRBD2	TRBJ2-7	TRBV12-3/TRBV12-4	TGTGCCAGCAGTTTAGAGACTAGCCCAACAGAGAGCTCCTACGAGCAGTACTTC	CASSLETSPTESSYEQYF
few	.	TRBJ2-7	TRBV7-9	TGTGCCAGCAGCTCCATAGTTGACTCCTACGAGCAGTACTTC	CASSSIVDSYEQYF
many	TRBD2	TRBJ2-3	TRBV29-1	TGCAGCGTTGTCGAGCGGGAGGCCGAAGATACGCAGTATTTT	CSVVEREAEDTQYF
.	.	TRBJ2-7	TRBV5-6	TGTGCCAGCAATGAGCTGGCGGCCCCCTACGAGCAGTACTTC	CASNELAAPYEQYF
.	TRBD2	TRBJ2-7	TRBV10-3	TGTGCCATGGATCGACTAGCGTTCCTCTACGAGCAGTACTTC	CAMDRLAFLYEQYF
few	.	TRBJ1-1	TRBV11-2	TGTGCCAGCAGAAAACCCGGGACGAACACTGAAGCTTTCTTT	CASRKPGTNTEAFF
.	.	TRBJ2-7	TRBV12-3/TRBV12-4	TGTGCCAGCAGTAAGGACGGCGAGCAGTACTTC	CASSKDGEQYF
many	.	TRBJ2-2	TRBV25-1	.	CASILGGELFF
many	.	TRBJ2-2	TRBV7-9	TGTGCCATCCCCGCAAAGCGGTCGGGGGAGCTGTTTTTT	CAIPAKRSGELFF
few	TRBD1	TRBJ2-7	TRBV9	TGTGCCAGCAGTAAAACAGGGGAAAGCTCCTACGAGCAGTACTTC	CASSKTGESSYEQYF
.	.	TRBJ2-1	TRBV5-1	TGCGCCAGCAGCTCGTCGGTGCTGGCGGGGACCCAATCAGAGCAGTTCTTC	CASSSSVLAGTQSEQFF
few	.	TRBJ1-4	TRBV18	TGTGCCAGCCCAGTTGCAACTAATGAAAAACTGTTTTTT	CASPVATNEKLFF
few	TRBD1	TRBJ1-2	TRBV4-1	TGCGCCAGCAGCACCGGGACAGCTAACTATGGCTACACCTTC	CASSTGTANYGYTF
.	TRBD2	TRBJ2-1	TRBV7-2	TGTGCCAGCAGCTTATACCCGGGGGGCTCCTACAATGAGCAGTTCTTC	CASSLYPGGSYNEQFF
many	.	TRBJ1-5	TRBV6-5	TGTGCCAGCAGTTACGGAGGGAGCAATCAGCCCCAGCATTTT	CASSYGGSNQPQHF
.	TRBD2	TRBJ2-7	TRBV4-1	TGCGCCAGCAGCCAGATGGGACTAGCGAACTACGAGCAGTACTTC	CASSQMGLANYEQYF
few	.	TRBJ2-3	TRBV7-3	TGTGCCAGCAGCTTAATCGGCAGGGGTACAGATACGCAGTATTTT	CASSLIGRGTDTQYF
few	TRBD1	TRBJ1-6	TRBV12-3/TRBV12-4	TGTGCCAGCAGTTTTGACGTCGGGACAGGGGTTTCACCCCTCCACTTT	CASSFDVGTGVSPLHF
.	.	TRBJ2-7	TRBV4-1	TGCGCCAGCAGCCCACTCCTAAGGTCTCGCTTCCCCTACGAGCAGTACTTC	CASSPLLRSRFPYEQYF
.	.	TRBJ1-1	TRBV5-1	TGCGCCAGCAGCTTGTGGTTCATGAACACTGAAGCTTTCTTT	CASSLWFMNTEAFF
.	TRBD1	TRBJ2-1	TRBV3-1	TGTGCCAGCAGCCAAGGCGGGACAGGGGCTTTCCGCTTC	CASSQGGTGAFRF
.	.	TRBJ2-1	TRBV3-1	TGTGCCAGCAGCCACACGGGAGCAGGCAATGAGCAGTTCTTC	CASSHTGAGNEQFF
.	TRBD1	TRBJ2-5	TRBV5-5	TGTGCCAGCAGCTTACCCGGACAGGGGGTAGAGACCCAGTACTTC	CASSLPGQGVETQYF
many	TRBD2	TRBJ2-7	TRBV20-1	TGCAGTGCCAGTAGCGGGTCGACCTACGAGCAGTACTTC	CSASSGSTYEQYF